Listed below are T cell receptor beta chains from one sample, sequenced in a study of blood T cell repertoires in COVID-19. Some clones are missing from TCRdb's copy, which holds only in-frame ones; the method was immunoSEQ multiplex PCR. The sample comprises some 280,000 clones, 86% of which are singletons, and 3% rests with the top ten. The sample comprised peripheral blood. Receptor source: a woman aged 25 to 39 with active or convalescent COVID-19. Both conserved end residues are part of each CDR3. The D gene is left open where the match is weak. Clone sizes are given selectively: once, few, many, or a class where the clone is expanded.

16	TRBV6-5	-	TRBJ1-4	-	TGTGCCAGCAGTTACTCAATCGGGAGGGGAAATGAAAAACTGTTTTTT	CASSYSIGRGNEKLFF
15	TRBV7-3	-	TRBJ1-1	-	TGTGCCAGCAGCTTAACTGTGGGGGGTATTGGTGAAGCTTTCTTT	CASSLTVGGIGEAFF
13	TRBV2	TRBD2	TRBJ2-7	-	TGTGCCAGCAGTACAGCGGGGGGCTACGAGCAGTACTTC	CASSTAGGYEQYF
15	TRBV19	TRBD1	TRBJ2-2	many	TGTGCCAGCCTGGACAGGCGGATGGCGGCCGGGGAGCTGTTTTTT	CASLDRRMAAGELFF
14	TRBV19	TRBD1	TRBJ2-7	few	TGTGCCAGTTCTCGGACAGGGGTGTCCTACGAGCAGTACTTC	CASSRTGVSYEQYF
14	TRBV25-1	TRBD1	TRBJ1-4	once	TGTGCCAGCAGTGCTCTGACAGGGGATGAAAAACTGTTTTTT	CASSALTGDEKLFF
14	TRBV30	-	TRBJ1-2	-	TGTGCCTGGAGTCTGACGGAGAGTAACTATGGCTACACCTTC	CAWSLTESNYGYTF
15	TRBV5-1	-	TRBJ1-1	-	TGCGCCAGCAGCTTGGGACTACCGGGTCTACGGAAGGCTTTCTTT	CASSLGLPGLRKAFF
13	TRBV5-6	-	TRBJ2-3	-	TGTGCCAGCAGTGGGCAGGCGACAGATACGCAGTATTTT	CASSGQATDTQYF
18	TRBV27	TRBD1	TRBJ1-2	-	TGTGCCAGCAGCCCAGACAGGGTACGAAGGTCCGCCAACTATGGCTACACCTTC	CASSPDRVRRSANYGYTF
16	TRBV7-8	TRBD1	TRBJ2-7	-	TGTGCCAGCAGCTCCCGGGACAGGGGGAGCTCCTACGAGCAGTACTTC	CASSSRDRGSSYEQYF
14	TRBV6-2/TRBV6-3	-	TRBJ1-1	-	TGTGCCAGCAGTGTACAGGGAAGTAATACTGAAGCTTTCTTT	CASSVQGSNTEAFF
14	TRBV7-8	-	TRBJ1-1	-	TGTGCCAGCAGCTTCGACAGGTGGCGCACTGAAGCTTTCTTT	CASSFDRWRTEAFF
21	TRBV6-6	TRBD1	TRBJ1-2	-	TGTGCCAGCAGTCCCGCGAGGGGGGATAGGGACAGGGGAAGTCGTGTCTATGGCTACACCTTC	CASSPARGDRDRGSRVYGYTF
13	TRBV2	-	TRBJ1-1	once	TGTGCCAGCGCACAGGACATGGACACTGAAGCTTTCTTT	CASAQDMDTEAFF
15	TRBV3-1/TRBV3-2	TRBD1	TRBJ1-2	-	TGTGCCAGCAGCCACGGGACAGGGGCGAACTATGGCTACACCTTC	CASSHGTGANYGYTF
15	TRBV27	TRBD1	TRBJ2-7	-	TGTGCCAGCAGTCTCGGGACAGAAGTTTACTACGAGCAGTACTTC	CASSLGTEVYYEQYF
15	TRBV4-2	TRBD1	TRBJ2-4	-	TGTGCCAGCAGCCAAGAGGGACAGGGGGCTGACATTCAGTACTTC	CASSQEGQGADIQYF